The clone carrying this TCR beta chain was picked up many times. Its antigen is unidentified. The germline CDR1 and CDR2 sequences are LNHNV and YYDKDF (reference sequence). The V end lost 3 bases, the J end lost 1 base, and 9 bases lay between the germline ends. The CDR3 spans 14 residues. The sample is drawn from a study of T cells in Graves' hyperthyroidism and ophthalmopathy. Study context: Peripheral blood collection took place at initial diagnosis, before any treatment. Notes on the study in general: A model of 13 V-J pairs discriminated ophthalmopathy from stable hyperthyroidism. Onset of ophthalmopathy came a median 6.5 months after the model predicted it.

Amplified regions were TCR beta CDR3 sequences from RNA transcripts. The study used the HTBI primer set for a first-round RT-PCR of the TCR CDR3. In TCRdb, the multiplex PCR reads were re-called with MiXCR into one record per CDR3 protein. In the table there are fewer than 750,000 distinct CDR3 sequences, more than 12% of which are singletons. Active moderate-to-severe ophthalmopathy, Clinical Activity Score at least 3, NOSPECS at least 4, under 3 months' duration. The V call is TRBV15, the J call TRBJ1-1; no clear D gene. The sample taken for sequencing was blood. The TCR sequence derives from a woman in her fifties or sixties with Graves' ophthalmopathy. This chain's CDR3 is CATSSYRANTEAFF. Here the CDR3 DNA reads TGTGCCACCAGCAGTTACAGAGCGAACACTGAAGCTTTCTTT.